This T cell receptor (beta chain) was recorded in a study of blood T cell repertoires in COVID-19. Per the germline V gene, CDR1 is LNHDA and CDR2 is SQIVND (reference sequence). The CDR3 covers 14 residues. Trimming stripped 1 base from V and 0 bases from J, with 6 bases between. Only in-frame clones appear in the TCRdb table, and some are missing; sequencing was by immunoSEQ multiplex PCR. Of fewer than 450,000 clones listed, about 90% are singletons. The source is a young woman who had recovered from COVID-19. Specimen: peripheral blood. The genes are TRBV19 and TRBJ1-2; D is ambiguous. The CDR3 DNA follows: TGTGCCAGTAGTATAGGAGGATCTAACTATGGCTACACCTTC. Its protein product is CASSIGGSNYGYTF.